One sample yielded the 21 T cell receptor beta chains listed below, sequenced in a study of cytomegalovirus exposure and HLA in healthy donors. This PCR relied on a set of 60 Vbeta primers and 13 Jbeta primers. Produced via immunoSEQ multiplex PCR; TCRdb's table is partial and in-frame only. This sample carries 55,000 to 70,000 clones, 60% to 85% of them seen once, and the ten largest clones take around 5.1%. Sequences were obtained from PBMCs. Receptors originate from a male donor in good health and CMV-seropositive.

The chain links TRBV27 to TRBJ1-1; 9 bases map to TRBD1. J gave up 4 bases and V 6 bases, and 6 bases lay outside the gene matches. The germline CDR1 and CDR2 sequences are MNHEY and SMNVEV (reference sequence). This CDR3 region has 14 residues. In DNA form, the CDR3 reads TGTGCCAGCAGATCGGGACAGGGTGGCACTGAAGCTTTCTTT. Translated: CASRSGQGGTEAFF.

V and J are TRBV5-1 and TRBJ2-1, with TRBD2 matching 12 bases. The CDR3 contains 16 residues. Germline values: CDR1 SGHRS, CDR2 YFSETQ. Trimming took 4 bases from V and 2 from J; bases not matched to a gene: 4. CDR3 loop: CASSRTSGGTYNEQFF. The CDR3, as DNA: TGCGCCAGCAGCAGAACTAGCGGGGGGACCTACAATGAGCAGTTCTTC.

The chain's CDR3 is CASSGVAGSYEQYF. The CDR3, as DNA: TGTGCCAGTAGTGGAGTTGCGGGGTCCTACGAGCAGTACTTC. The genes are TRBV19 and TRBJ2-7, with a weak D call TRBD2 (6 bases). This CDR3 contains 14 residues. Germline lookup yields CDR1 LNHDA and CDR2 SQIVND (reference sequence). V lost 5 bases and J lost 1, with 12 bases in between.

The sample holds one count of this clone. The rearrangement uses TRBV4-1 and TRBJ2-7; TRBD1 might be the D (6 bases). The CDR3 has 12 residues. The germline V and J ends were trimmed by 8 bases and 5 bases, with 13 bases remaining between them. Germline loops: CDR1 MGHRA, CDR2 YSYEKL. CDR3 in amino acids: CASSQGRDEQYF. In DNA, the CDR3 is TGCGCCAGCTCACAGGGTAGGGACGAGCAGTACTTC.

The chain combines TRBV30 with TRBJ1-2, with 12 positions matching TRBD1. Germline CDR1 is GTSNPN and CDR2 is SVGIG (reference sequence). V lost 1 base, J lost 3 bases, and 6 bases stayed unmatched. There are 16 residues in the CDR3. CDR3 nucleotides: TGTGCCTGGAGTGGCGGGACAGGGGGCGCCTACTATGGCTACACCTTC. Protein product: CAWSGGTGGAYYGYTF.

This clone was detected only a few times. The V gene is TRBV5-6, the J gene TRBJ1-4; D is ambiguous. V gave up 6 bases and J gave up 3 bases, with 18 bases separating them. Per the germline V gene, CDR1 is SGHDT and CDR2 is YYEEEE. The CDR3 is 16 amino acids. As DNA, the CDR3 is TGTGCCAGCACCCCCGGGCCAGCGGCATCTAATGAAAAACTGTTTTTT. Translation: CASTPGPAASNEKLFF.

The chain joins TRBV6-5 to TRBJ1-4; 8 nucleotides agree with TRBD1. The junction had 4 bases not matched to a gene; V was cut back by 2 bases and J by 2 bases. Germline values: CDR1 MNHEY, CDR2 SVGAGI. The length of the CDR3 is 16 residues. CDR3 sequence reads: CASSYTRTGTNEKLFF. The CDR3, as DNA: TGTGCCAGCAGTTACACCCGGACAGGGACTAATGAAAAACTGTTTTTT.

The chain recombines TRBV5-4 with TRBJ2-7, with a possible D match to TRBD2 (6 bases). The CDR3 is 16 amino acids. Deletions cut 5 bases from V and 0 bases from J, with 18 bases between. Germline V gene lookup returns CDR1 SGHNT and CDR2 YYREEE (reference sequence). This CDR3 reads CASSSVTGVSSYEQYF. CDR3 coding DNA: TGTGCCAGCAGTTCTGTTACGGGGGTCAGCTCCTACGAGCAGTACTTC.

The rearrangement joins TRBV11-2 to TRBJ2-7, with D unresolved. Germline V gene lookup returns CDR1 SGHAT and CDR2 FQNNGV. The CDR3 has 12 amino acids. Trimming pared 2 bases from V and 4 bases from J, leaving 6 bases between. The CDR3 DNA sequence: TGTGCCAGCAGCTTACCGAGGTACGAGCAGTACTTC. Protein product: CASSLPRYEQYF.

Comments on this clone: The limits of the CDR3 on the DNA are not certain, so only TCRdb's listed CDR3 is given. The chain links TRBV18 to TRBJ1-2. The CDR3 is 15 amino acids in total, end residues counted. Germline loops: CDR1 KGHSH, CDR2 LQKENI. CDR3 in amino acids: CASSPASVRAGGYTF.

The genes are TRBV6-1 and TRBJ1-2, with unresolved D. CDR3 length equals 12 residues. Per germline, CDR1 MNHNS and CDR2 SASEGT. V dropped 4 bases and J dropped 3 bases, with 6 bases sitting between them. DNA of the CDR3: TGTGCCAGCAGTGCCAGGTACTATGGCTACACCTTC. It translates to CASSARYYGYTF.

The chain joins TRBV27 to TRBJ2-4, with D possibly being TRBD2 (7 bases). V was trimmed by 2 bases and J by 3 bases, leaving 11 bases between them. CDR1 and CDR2 (germline): MNHEY, SMNVEV (reference sequence). The length of the CDR3 is 15 residues. In nucleotides, the CDR3 is TGTGCCAGCAGTTTAAAGGGGGGGCTCAAAAACATTCAGTACTTC. This translates into CASSLKGGLKNIQYF.

CDR3: CASSQVHEGGPQHF. The CDR3 region has the DNA TGTGCCAGCAGCCAAGTCCACGAAGGGGGGCCCCAGCATTTT. V usage is TRBV4-2 and J usage is TRBJ1-5, with D perhaps matching TRBD1 (6 bases). CDR3 length equals 14 residues. The germline V and J ends were trimmed by 1 base and 9 bases, with 13 bases remaining between them. Germline-derived CDR1 and CDR2 are LGHNA and YNFKEQ.

The rearrangement links TRBV9 to TRBJ2-1, with a weak D call TRBD1 (6 bases). The V end lost 1 base, the J end lost 0 bases, and 8 bases lay between the germline ends. This CDR3 is 15 amino acids long. Germline V gene lookup returns CDR1 SGDLS and CDR2 YYNGEE. The CDR3 nucleotides read TGTGCCAGCAGCGTATCAGGGGCCTCCTACAATGAGCAGTTCTTC. This sequence encodes CASSVSGASYNEQFF.

The J gene is TRBJ1-1, the V gene TRBV6-5; D ambiguous. Trimming took 6 bases from V and 6 from J, leaving 14 bases between them. CDR1 and CDR2 (germline): MNHEY, SVGAGI. The CDR3 has 13 residues. CDR3 DNA sequence: TGTGCCAGCAGCCGCCCACAGCCACCTGAAGCTTTCTTT. Translating it yields CASSRPQPPEAFF.

J is TRBJ1-5 and V is TRBV27, with D possibly matching TRBD1 (5 bases). V was shortened by 2 bases and J by 0 bases, with 11 bases between the two germline ends. In germline, CDR1 is MNHEY, CDR2 SMNVEV (reference sequence). This CDR3 has 16 amino acids. CDR3 DNA sequence: TGTGCCAGCAGTTTAGATGGAGGGGCTAGCAATCAGCCCCAGCATTTT. It encodes CASSLDGGASNQPQHF.

Only a few counts were recorded for this clone. The V gene is TRBV7-8, the J gene TRBJ2-4, with 8 bases identical to TRBD2. CDR3 length equals 14 residues. The germline V gene encodes CDR1 SGHVS and CDR2 FQNEAQ. Trimming at V came to 5 bases and at J to 7 bases, leaving 7 bases not matched to a gene. CDR3 region: CASSPPGGRNIQYF. In DNA, the CDR3 is TGTGCCAGCAGCCCCCCGGGAGGGCGGAACATTCAGTACTTC.

The chain links TRBV6-5 to TRBJ2-7; D is unresolved. With 2 bases removed from V and 5 bases from J, the gap between germline ends came to 4 bases. The CDR3 consists of 11 residues. Germline CDR1 MNHEY, CDR2 SVGAGI. The CDR3 DNA sequence: TGTGCCAGCAGTTACAGCCACGAGCAGTACTTC. Translating gives CASSYSHEQYF.

The rearrangement links TRBV6-1 to TRBJ2-1; D gene ambiguous. The CDR3 spans 13 residues. V dropped 4 bases and J dropped 5 bases, with 9 bases sitting between them. Germline V gives CDR1 MNHNS, CDR2 SASEGT. CDR3 in DNA: TGTGCCAGCAGTGTCCGGTCCGACAATGAGCAGTTCTTC. Its translation is CASSVRSDNEQFF.

The DNA for the CDR3 is TGTGCCAGCAGCCCAGGGTTCTATGGCTACACCTTC. It encodes CASSPGFYGYTF. The rearrangement joins TRBV7-9 to TRBJ1-2, with TRBD1 as a possible D gene (5 bases). This CDR3 has 12 residues. Germline assignment: CDR1 SEHNR and CDR2 FQNEAQ (reference sequence). V was cut by 5 bases and J by 4 bases, with 8 bases left in between.

The gene calls are TRBV4-3 and TRBJ2-3, with TRBD1 identical over 7 bases. J gave up 7 bases and V 0 bases, and 4 bases lay outside the gene matches. This CDR3 has 14 amino acids. The germline V gene encodes CDR1 LGHNA and CDR2 YSLEER. The CDR3 nucleotides read TGCGCCAGCAGCCAAGACCTCAGGGGGTATACGCAGTATTTT. Translated, it gives CASSQDLRGYTQYF.